A single TCR beta chain is shown here with its context. Its antigen is still unknown. The data are from a study of a mutant IDH1 vaccine in newly diagnosed glioma. Whole-study context: Initiation of the vaccine course occurred 4-6 weeks after radiotherapy alone, or alongside temozolomide cycles. Pretreatment consisted of radiotherapy, temozolomide, or both, with most receiving both.

The CDR3 has 14 amino acids. CDR1 SNHLY and CDR2 FYNNEI come from the germline V gene. Losses at the gene ends were 7 bases for V and 9 bases for J; bases not matched to a gene: 10. The data were produced by immunoSEQ multiplex PCR, yet TCRdb's version contains in-frame clones alone and is incomplete. The data hold about 65,000 clones, with about 85% observed a single time. Time point given: week 23, last vaccination. With topical imiquimod, each dose of the vaccine consisted of 300 ug of mutant IDH1 20-mer peptide. The V gene is TRBV2, the J gene TRBJ1-5; 9 bases are shared with TRBD1. The TCR comes from a young man with glioma. The sequenced sample was PBMCs, obtained from a glioma patient whose treatment included an IDH1 peptide vaccine. For the CDR3, the DNA is TGTGCCAGCAAGGGACAGGGTACTGGGGGGCCCCAGCATTTT. Protein sequence: CASKGQGTGGPQHF.